This paragraph reports one T cell receptor beta chain. The sample originates from a study of T cell responses to AZD1222 COVID-19 vaccine. Data came from immunoSEQ multiplex PCR; TCRdb stores just in-frame clones and leaves some out. Of 170,000 or so clones in the sample, about nine tenths are singletons; the top ten hold approximately 1.4%. The CDR3 runs to 14 residues. From germline, CDR1 is SGHNT and CDR2 YENEEA. V shed 5 bases and J 2 bases; nucleotides not matched to a gene: 6. This receptor was identified in an adult in good health. This chain uses TRBV11-3 with TRBJ2-7; 7 bases map to TRBD1. Source: peripheral blood, taken on day 0 of AZD1222 vaccination. The CDR3 nucleotides are TGTGCCAGCAGCCAATTTGGGACAGCCTACGAGCAGTACTTC. Translation: CASSQFGTAYEQYF.